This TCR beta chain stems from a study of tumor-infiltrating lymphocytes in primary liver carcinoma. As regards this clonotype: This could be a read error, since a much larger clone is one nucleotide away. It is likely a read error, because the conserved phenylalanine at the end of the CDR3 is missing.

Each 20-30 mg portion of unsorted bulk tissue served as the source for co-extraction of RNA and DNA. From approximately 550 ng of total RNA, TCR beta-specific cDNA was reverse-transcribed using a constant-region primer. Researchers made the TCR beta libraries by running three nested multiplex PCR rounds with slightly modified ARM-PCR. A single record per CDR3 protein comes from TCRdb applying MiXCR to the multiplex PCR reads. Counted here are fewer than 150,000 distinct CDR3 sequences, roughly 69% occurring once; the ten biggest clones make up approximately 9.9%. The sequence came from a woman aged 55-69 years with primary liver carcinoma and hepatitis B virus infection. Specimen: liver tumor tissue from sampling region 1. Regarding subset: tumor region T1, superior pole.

This CDR3 reads CASRGRQTFTEAFS. CDR3 nucleotide sequence: TGTGCCAGCAGGGGTAGACAGACGTTCACTGAAGCTTTCTCT. The V gene is TRBV6-5, the J gene TRBJ1-1; D may be TRBD1 (5 bases). There are 14 residues in the CDR3. Germline CDR1 is MNHEY and CDR2 is SVGAGI. V dropped 6 bases and J dropped 4 bases, with 15 bases sitting between them.